Listed below are T cell receptor beta chains from one sample, sequenced in a study of cytomegalovirus exposure and HLA in healthy donors. Clones were read by immunoSEQ multiplex PCR, and TCRdb kept only the in-frame ones, dropping some. The data hold about 150,000 clones, with around 72% observed a single time. The sequenced material came from PBMCs. All receptors come from a man aged 35 to 55 in good health and CMV-seronegative. The CDR3 runs from the conserved cysteine through the conserved F or W. The D gene is left open where the match is weak. Clone size appears in some rows only: once, few, many, or a class for an expanded clone.

CDR3 protein	CDR3 DNA	J gene	clone size	D gene	V gene
CASGRAGVGEQFF	TGTGCCAGCGGTCGAGCGGGAGTCGGTGAGCAGTTCTTC	TRBJ2-1	-	TRBD2	TRBV7-2
CASSLEERAYTDTQYF	TGCGCCAGCAGCTTGGAGGAGCGGGCTTACACAGATACGCAGTATTTT	TRBJ2-3	-	-	TRBV5-1
CATSRVRQGGSEAFF	TGTGCCACCAGCAGAGTACGACAGGGTGGTTCCGAAGCTTTCTTT	TRBJ1-1	-	TRBD1	TRBV15
CASRDRSSGGAVDTQYF	TGTGCCAGCAGGGATAGGTCTAGCGGGGGGGCCGTAGATACGCAGTATTTT	TRBJ2-3	-	TRBD2	TRBV5-6
CASSLGGAGPTGELFF	TGTGCCAGCAGCTTGGGCGGGGCTGGACCTACCGGGGAGCTGTTTTTT	TRBJ2-2	-	-	TRBV7-3
CASSFRGNTGAFF	TGTGCCAGCAGCTTCAGGGGGAACACTGGAGCTTTCTTT	TRBJ1-1	-	TRBD1	TRBV7-8
CASSQGGGGAYNEQFF	TGCGCCAGCAGCCAGGGGGGCGGGGGAGCCTACAATGAGCAGTTCTTC	TRBJ2-1	-	-	TRBV4-1
CASTRGTGNGYTF	TGTGCCAGCACGAGAGGGACAGGGAATGGCTACACCTTC	TRBJ1-2	-	TRBD1	TRBV6-5
CASSTPGQGDEQYF	TGTGCCAGCAGCACACCGGGACAGGGGGACGAGCAGTACTTC	TRBJ2-7	once	TRBD1	TRBV5-6
CASSALGGGNEKLFF	TGTGCCAGCAGTGCACTGGGGGGGGGCAATGAAAAACTGTTTTTT	TRBJ1-4	-	-	TRBV6-1
CASSLDGTSASESYNEQFF	TGTGCCAGCAGCTTGGATGGGACTAGCGCAAGCGAATCCTACAATGAGCAGTTCTTC	TRBJ2-1	-	TRBD2	TRBV5-4
CASSRGTASTDTQYF	TGCGCCAGCAGCCGGGGGACAGCTAGCACAGATACGCAGTATTTT	TRBJ2-3	-	TRBD1	TRBV4-1
CASSPTGATNEKLFF	TGTGCCAGCAGCCCGACAGGGGCAACTAATGAAAAACTGTTTTTT	TRBJ1-4	-	TRBD1	TRBV6-1
CASRQIGDYGIAMEQFF	TGTGCCAGCAGACAGATAGGGGACTATGGTATCGCAATGGAGCAGTTCTTC	TRBJ2-1	-	TRBD2	TRBV5-4
CASSLDPPAYEQYF	TGTGCCAGCAGCTTAGACCCGCCAGCCTACGAGCAGTACTTC	TRBJ2-7	-	-	TRBV7-2
CASNSAGGYQETQYF	TGTGCCAGCAATTCGGCAGGCGGGTACCAAGAGACCCAGTACTTC	TRBJ2-5	few	-	TRBV2
CASSPWDTQETQYF	TGTGCCAGCTCACCCTGGGACACCCAAGAGACCCAGTACTTC	TRBJ2-5	-	-	TRBV18
CATRQDTGELFF	TGTGCCACCAGACAGGACACCGGGGAGCTGTTTTTT	TRBJ2-2	-	-	TRBV2
CASSLDLNSPLHF	TGCGCCAGCAGCTTGGATCTGAATTCACCCCTCCACTTT	TRBJ1-6	-	-	TRBV5-1
CANAVTGLMNTEAFF	TGTGCCAACGCCGTGACAGGGCTTATGAACACTGAAGCTTTCTTT	TRBJ1-1	-	TRBD1	TRBV2
CASSLRGRVVTGELFF	TGTGCCAGCAGTTTGAGAGGGAGGGTAGTCACCGGGGAGCTGTTTTTT	TRBJ2-2	-	TRBD2	TRBV27
CASSPSRQGPYEQYF	TGCGCCAGCAGCCCCTCCCGACAGGGCCCCTACGAGCAGTACTTC	TRBJ2-7	-	TRBD1	TRBV4-3
CASSPIADRVNTEAFF	TGCGCCAGCAGCCCAATAGCGGACAGGGTGAACACTGAAGCTTTCTTT	TRBJ1-1	-	TRBD1	TRBV4-1
CASEPRGSDPRREQFF	TGTGCCAGCGAGCCCCGCGGGAGCGATCCCCGGAGGGAGCAGTTCTTC	TRBJ2-1	few	TRBD2	TRBV7-9
CASSALDRGVTEAFF	TGTGCCAGCAGCGCATTAGACAGGGGGGTCACTGAAGCTTTCTTT	TRBJ1-1	-	TRBD1	TRBV5-6
CASSQGQGCEAFF	TGTGCCAGCAGCCAGGGACAGGGTTGTGAAGCTTTCTTT	TRBJ1-1	few	TRBD1	TRBV7-9
CASRNGTSGSWDFYNEQFF	TGTGCCAGCAGGAACGGGACTAGCGGGAGTTGGGACTTTTACAATGAGCAGTTCTTC	TRBJ2-1	-	TRBD2	TRBV27
CASSISPGLGEEQFF	TGTGCCAGCAGCATTTCTCCGGGTTTAGGTGAGGAGCAGTTCTTC	TRBJ2-1	-	-	TRBV9
CASSLEAAEKLFF	TGTGCCAGCAGCTTAGAGGCGGCTGAAAAACTGTTTTTT	TRBJ1-4	-	-	TRBV7-2